This T cell receptor beta chain was captured in a study of CD8+ T cells in alopecia areata. The V gene's germline CDR1 is MNHEY and CDR2 SMNVEV (reference sequence). The CDR3 contains 13 residues. V was pared by 2 bases and J by 3 bases, with 8 bases between. Comment on this clone: Its antigen is unknown.

The treatment is: oral pan-JAK inhibitor, 5-10 mg twice daily. Sorted out of PBMCs were CD4+ T cells and CD8+ T cells. The study's findings and limits: While patients received tofacitinib, many expanded lesional clones remained present in scalp and blood.

The sequencing template was cDNA reverse transcribed from extracted RNA. TCRdb keeps only in-frame clones here, not all; method: immunoSEQ multiplex PCR. The sample includes 180,000 or so clones, roughly 50% of them seen just once. This TCR derives from a human donor with alopecia areata. Source: CD8+ T cells sorted from blood, taken at week 24, from a patient treated with tofacitinib. The rearrangement links TRBV27 to TRBJ2-7; the D is unclear. The CDR3: CASSLTENYEQYF. CDR3 coding DNA: TGTGCCAGCAGTTTAACAGAGAACTACGAGCAGTACTTC.